The 28 T cell receptor beta chains below all came from one sample that was sequenced in a study of blood T cell repertoires in COVID-19. Sequenced by immunoSEQ multiplex PCR; TCRdb stores in-frame clones only, minus some. The table records about 260,000 clones, 75% to 90% of them present only once. The sequencing input was peripheral blood. The receptors derive from a middle-aged woman who had recovered from COVID-19.

This sequence joins TRBV6-5 and TRBJ2-5; D possibly corresponds to TRBD1 (5 bases). CDR3 size: 15 residues. Trimming removed 5 bases from V and 5 bases from J, with 18 bases in between. CDR1 is MNHEY, CDR2 SVGAGI, per germline. This CDR3 reads CASSKKPGYRETQYF. The CDR3 bases are TGTGCCAGCAGTAAGAAACCAGGGTATCGGGAGACCCAGTACTTC.

This chain links TRBV6-2 or TRBV6-3 with TRBJ1-1; TRBD1 might be the D (5 bases). Germline CDR1 and CDR2: MNHEY and SVGEGT. Deletions cut 5 bases from V and 10 bases from J, with 20 bases between. The CDR3 is 14 amino acids. CDR3: CASSRQTLGLRAFF. In nucleotides, the CDR3 is TGTGCCAGCAGTAGACAGACCCTGGGATTGAGAGCTTTCTTT.

The chain combines TRBV5-1 with TRBJ1-2; TRBD1 matches at 7 bases. The V gene end was trimmed by 4 bases and the J gene end by 4 bases; junction bases not matched to a gene: 4. The CDR3 is 13 amino acids. Germline lookup yields CDR1 SGHRS and CDR2 YFSETQ. The CDR3 loop reads CASSIGTAYGYTF. For the CDR3, the DNA is TGCGCCAGCAGCATCGGGACAGCCTATGGCTACACCTTC. Filled out from reference TRBV5-1 and TRBJ1-2, the complete variable domain reads KAGVTQTPRYLIKTRGQQVTLSCSPISGHRSVSWYQQTPGQGLQFLFEYFSETQRNKGNFPGRFSGRQFSNSRSEMNVSTLELGDSALYLCASSIGTAYGYTFGSGTRLTVV.

The chain joins TRBV6-1 to TRBJ1-1; D is unclear. The germline V and J ends were trimmed by 0 bases and 1 base, with 9 bases remaining between them. The germline CDR1 and CDR2 sequences are MNHNS and SASEGT. This CDR3 is built from 15 residues. The CDR3 loop reads CASSEALWRNTEAFF. The CDR3 coding sequence is TGTGCCAGCAGTGAAGCATTATGGAGGAACACTGAAGCTTTCTTT.

The sample holds one count of this clone. Compared with germline, one end of the junction differs, possibly owing to a read error. The chain combines TRBV4-1 with TRBJ2-3; 8 bases align to TRBD1. The CDR3 totals 15 residues. Germline assignment: CDR1 MGHRA and CDR2 YSYEKL. The CDR3 reads CASSQPRTGTGTQYF. The DNA for the CDR3 is TGCGCCAGCAGCCAACCCCGGACCGGGACAGGTACGCAGTATTTT.

J is TRBJ1-5 and V is TRBV5-1, with a tentative D call TRBD1 (6 bases). The CDR3 loop spans 16 amino acids. Trimming pared 4 bases from V and 0 bases from J, leaving 14 bases between. The germline V gene encodes CDR1 SGHRS and CDR2 YFSETQ. The CDR3 spells CASSHGDTDSNQPQHF. In nucleotides, the CDR3 is TGCGCCAGCAGCCATGGGGACACCGATAGCAATCAGCCCCAGCATTTT.

The J gene is TRBJ1-2, the V gene TRBV19; D remains unclear. Germline lookup yields CDR1 LNHDA and CDR2 SQIVND (reference sequence). This CDR3 is 13 amino acids long. V was cut by 4 bases and J by 3 bases, with 9 bases left in between. The CDR3 sequence is CASSRRGDYGYTF. The CDR3 DNA reads as TGTGCCAGTAGTAGACGGGGTGACTATGGCTACACCTTC.

The chain is built from TRBV30 and TRBJ1-1; D gene uncertain. The V and J ends lost 0 bases and 1 base respectively, with 6 bases between them. This CDR3 is 13 amino acids long. Germline V gives CDR1 GTSNPN, CDR2 SVGIG (reference sequence). The CDR3 DNA sequence: TGTGCCTGGAGTGTACAGAGGAACACTGAAGCTTTCTTT. Translation gives CAWSVQRNTEAFF.

This chain uses TRBV5-1 with TRBJ1-1; a possible D gene is TRBD1 (5 bases). Trimming shortened V by 6 bases and J by 0 bases, and 12 bases separated the two germline ends. The CDR3 is 14 residues long. Germline values: CDR1 SGHRS, CDR2 YFSETQ. The CDR3 nucleotides read TGCGCCAGCAAAGGAGGGGTCATGAACACTGAAGCTTTCTTT. Its translation is CASKGGVMNTEAFF. Variable domain in full (rest from reference TRBV5-1 and TRBJ1-1): KAGVTQTPRYLIKTRGQQVTLSCSPISGHRSVSWYQQTPGQGLQFLFEYFSETQRNKGNFPGRFSGRQFSNSRSEMNVSTLELGDSALYLCASKGGVMNTEAFFGQGTRLTVV.

The chain carries TRBV19 and TRBJ2-2; the D is unclear. The V end lost 0 bases, the J end lost 5 bases, and 4 bases lay between the germline ends. CDR3 length: 13 residues. Germline CDR1 is LNHDA and CDR2 is SQIVND (reference sequence). CDR3 in amino acids: CASSIDPTGELFF. CDR3 DNA: TGTGCCAGTAGTATAGACCCAACCGGGGAGCTGTTTTTT.

This rearrangement joins TRBV12-3 or TRBV12-4 to TRBJ2-1, with TRBD1 identical over 8 bases. V was clipped by 10 bases and J by 2 bases; unmatched bases: 4. This CDR3 contains 13 residues. The CDR3 spells CATRQGPYNEQFF. CDR3 nucleotide sequence: TGTGCCACCCGACAGGGGCCCTACAATGAGCAGTTCTTC.

The V and J genes are TRBV5-1 and TRBJ1-6; 7 nucleotides align to TRBD1. This CDR3 region has 15 residues. V lost 0 bases and J lost 8; bases outside the gene matches: 5. CDR1 is SGHRS, CDR2 YFSETQ, per germline. The DNA of the CDR3 is TGCGCCAGCAGCTTGGATAGGACAGGTTATTCACCCCTCCACTTT. It codes for CASSLDRTGYSPLHF.

The chain employs TRBV10-3 and TRBJ1-4, with D perhaps TRBD1 (6 bases). CDR1 and CDR2 (germline): ENHRY, SYGVKD. This CDR3 comprises 17 residues. The V and J ends lost 0 bases and 1 base respectively, with 12 bases between them. The CDR3: CAISESQGLRTNEKLFF. The CDR3 coding sequence is TGTGCCATCAGTGAGTCACAGGGATTAAGAACTAATGAAAAACTGTTTTTT.

This chain links TRBV24-1 with TRBJ2-1, with D maybe TRBD2 (6 bases). CDR3 length equals 15 residues. The V gene lost 6 bases and the J gene lost 6 bases, with 17 bases spanning the gap. Germline values: CDR1 KGHDR, CDR2 SFDVKD. The chain's CDR3 is CATSPAGKPVNEQFF. In nucleotides, the CDR3 is TGTGCCACCAGTCCCGCGGGGAAGCCCGTCAATGAGCAGTTCTTC.

The rearrangement joins TRBV10-3 to TRBJ2-3; 8 nucleotides agree with TRBD2. The CDR3 consists of 17 residues. V shed 3 bases and J 5 bases; nucleotides not matched to a gene: 13. From germline, CDR1 is ENHRY and CDR2 SYGVKD. The CDR3 sequence is CAISDPYGGGTGDTQYF. In DNA, the CDR3 is TGTGCCATCAGTGACCCCTACGGGGGGGGCACGGGAGATACGCAGTATTTT.

The chain joins TRBV6-5 to TRBJ2-7; D remains unclear. Germline V gene data show CDR1 as MNHEY and CDR2 as SVGAGI. Trimming took off 1 base at V and 0 bases at J, with 7 bases between the two ends. This CDR3 spans 14 amino acids. The CDR3 here is CASSYFPRSYEQYF. The DNA of the CDR3 is TGTGCCAGCAGTTACTTCCCCCGCTCCTACGAGCAGTACTTC.

The genes are TRBV24-1 and TRBJ1-2; D call uncertain. The germline V gene has CDR1 KGHDR and CDR2 SFDVKD. This CDR3 has 13 residues. V lost 3 bases to trimming and J lost 11 bases, with 15 bases between them. This CDR3 reads CATSDRTLQGYTF. CDR3 DNA: TGTGCCACCAGTGATCGGACTCTTCAAGGATACACCTTC.

The rearrangement uses TRBV7-2 and TRBJ1-2; a possible D gene is TRBD1 (6 bases). V was clipped by 1 base and J by 2 bases, with 11 bases between them. CDR1 and CDR2 (germline): SGHTA, FQGNSA. This CDR3 contains 15 residues. The CDR3 protein is CASSLGTAKNYGYTF. In nucleotides, the CDR3 is TGTGCCAGCAGCTTAGGGACAGCTAAAAACTATGGCTACACCTTC.

The chain joins TRBV4-3 to TRBJ2-3; a weak D match, TRBD1 (5 bases). Trimming left V 4 bases short and J 2 bases short, with 13 bases between. The germline V gene has CDR1 LGHNA and CDR2 YSLEER. The CDR3 is 15 amino acids. CDR3 amino acids: CASSPLQGITDTQYF. The CDR3 coding sequence is TGCGCCAGCAGCCCCCTGCAGGGCATCACAGATACGCAGTATTTT.

This clone was recorded only once. The chain has TRBV4-1 and TRBJ1-2; 8 nucleotides agree with TRBD1. J was trimmed by 7 bases and V by 0 bases; bases with no gene match: 13. Germline CDR1 MGHRA, CDR2 YSYEKL. The CDR3 runs 17 residues. CDR3 region: CASSQDLSDRVLSGYTF. The CDR3 region has the DNA TGCGCCAGCAGCCAAGATCTGTCGGACAGGGTTTTATCTGGCTACACCTTC.

The chain employs TRBV10-3 and TRBJ2-7; 9 positions match TRBD1. J was trimmed by 3 bases and V by 2 bases; bases with no gene match: 5. The CDR3 loop spans 15 amino acids. Germline values: CDR1 ENHRY, CDR2 SYGVKD. Here the CDR3 reads CAISEGQGYIYEQYF. The CDR3 DNA is TGTGCCATCAGTGAGGGACAGGGGTATATCTACGAGCAGTACTTC.

The genes are TRBV3-1 (or the pseudogene TRBV3-2) and TRBJ2-5; D may be TRBD1 (6 bases). V was cut by 1 base and J by 0 bases, with 6 bases left in between. The germline V gene encodes CDR1 LGHDT and CDR2 YNNKEL (reference sequence). The CDR3 sequence is 14 residues long. The CDR3 bases are TGTGCCAGCAGCCAAGGACAGGACCAAGAGACCCAGTACTTC. It is translated as CASSQGQDQETQYF.

J is TRBJ1-1 and V is TRBV12-3 or TRBV12-4; D unclear. CDR3 size: 13 residues. The ends were cut back, 2 bases at V and 7 bases at J, with 11 bases in the middle. The CDR3, as DNA: TGTGCCAGCAGTTTATATGAGGGAAGTGAAGCTTTCTTT. It encodes CASSLYEGSEAFF.

The gene calls are TRBV10-3 and TRBJ1-2; D not resolved. CDR1 is ENHRY, CDR2 SYGVKD, per germline. CDR3 length: 13 residues. V lost 6 bases and J 8 bases, leaving 16 bases between the germline ends. CDR3 residues: CAIRDPLRGGYTF. CDR3 bases: TGTGCCATCAGGGATCCCCTCCGGGGAGGCTACACCTTC.

This clone was detected a few times. The chain carries TRBV5-3 and TRBJ1-5, with TRBD1 identical over 9 bases. TRBV5-3 is an ORF; its function is uncertain. The CDR3 spans 19 residues. The trim removed 4 bases at V and 3 bases at J, leaving 17 bases unmatched. This CDR3 is CARSRKDRGPVTDNQPQHF. The CDR3 coding sequence is TGTGCCAGAAGCCGAAAGGACAGGGGACCTGTTACGGACAATCAGCCCCAGCATTTT.

The rearrangement joins TRBV6-5 to TRBJ1-5; 7 bases fit TRBD1. Germline CDR1 reads MNHEY; CDR2 reads SVGAGI. The CDR3 contains 15 residues. V lost 2 bases, J lost 3 bases, and 4 bases stayed unmatched. CDR3 loop: CASSYRTGSNQPQHF. CDR3 bases: TGTGCCAGCAGTTACCGGACAGGATCCAATCAGCCCCAGCATTTT.

J is TRBJ1-2 and V is TRBV7-2; 10 bases line up with TRBD1. V lost 1 base and J lost 11; bases outside the gene matches: 7. The CDR3 is 14 residues long. From germline, CDR1 is SGHTA and CDR2 FQGNSA. CDR3 protein: CASSLVGTGENYTF. CDR3 nucleotides: TGTGCCAGCAGCTTAGTCGGGACAGGGGAAAATTACACCTTC.

V gene TRBV7-6 combines with J gene TRBJ1-5, with a tentative D call TRBD1 (5 bases). The CDR3 is 16 amino acids. Germline V gene lookup returns CDR1 SGHVS and CDR2 FNYEAQ. The V gene lost 1 base and the J gene lost 3 bases, with 13 bases spanning the gap. The CDR3 reads CASSLEAGMANQPQHF. CDR3 DNA sequence: TGTGCCAGCAGCTTAGAGGCAGGGATGGCCAATCAGCCCCAGCATTTT.